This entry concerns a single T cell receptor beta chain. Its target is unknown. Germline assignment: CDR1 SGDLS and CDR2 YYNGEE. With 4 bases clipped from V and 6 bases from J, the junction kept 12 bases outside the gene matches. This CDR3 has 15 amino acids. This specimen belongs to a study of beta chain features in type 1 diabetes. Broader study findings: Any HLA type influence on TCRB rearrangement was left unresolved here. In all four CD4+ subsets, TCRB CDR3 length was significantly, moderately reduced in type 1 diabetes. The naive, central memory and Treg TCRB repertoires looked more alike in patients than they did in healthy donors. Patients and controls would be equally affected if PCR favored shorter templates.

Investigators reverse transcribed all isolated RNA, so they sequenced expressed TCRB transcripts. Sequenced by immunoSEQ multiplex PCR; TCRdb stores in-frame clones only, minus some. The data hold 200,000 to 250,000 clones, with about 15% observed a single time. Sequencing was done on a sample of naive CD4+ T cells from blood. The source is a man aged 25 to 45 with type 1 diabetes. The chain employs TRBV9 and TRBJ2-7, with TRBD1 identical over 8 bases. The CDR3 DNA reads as TGTGCCAGCAGCCCAACAGGACAGGGTTTATCCGAGCAGTACTTC. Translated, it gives CASSPTGQGLSEQYF.